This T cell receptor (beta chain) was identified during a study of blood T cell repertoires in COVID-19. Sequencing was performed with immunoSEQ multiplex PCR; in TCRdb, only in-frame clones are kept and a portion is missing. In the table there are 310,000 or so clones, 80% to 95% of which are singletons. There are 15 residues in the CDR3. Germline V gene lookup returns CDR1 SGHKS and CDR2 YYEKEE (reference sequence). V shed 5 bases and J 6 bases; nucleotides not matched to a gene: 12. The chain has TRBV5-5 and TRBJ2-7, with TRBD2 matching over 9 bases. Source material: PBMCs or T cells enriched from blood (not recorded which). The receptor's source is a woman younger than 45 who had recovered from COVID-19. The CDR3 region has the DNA TGTGCCAGCAGTCGCCTGACTAGCGGACCACCCGAGCAGTACTTC. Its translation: CASSRLTSGPPEQYF.